This section outlines one TCR beta chain sequence together with its context. This entry belongs to a study of blood T cell repertoires in COVID-19. Study-level background: PBMCs, B-cell-depleted T cells, or T cells provided the cDNA or gDNA that made up the material.

Repertoires were generated with immunoSEQ multiplex PCR, while TCRdb's copy carries only in-frame clones and drops some. The data show 90,000 to 110,000 clones, with 81% seen just once and approximately 9% held by the top ten. Unmatched junction bases numbered 11, after V lost 4 bases and J lost 11 bases. The germline V gene encodes CDR1 SGHNT and CDR2 YYREEE (reference sequence). This CDR3 region has 13 residues. The receptor was isolated from a woman in her 70s with acute or convalescent COVID-19. This chain connects TRBV5-4 to TRBJ2-7; 8 nucleotides agree with TRBD1. Sequenced input: peripheral blood. CDR3 region: CASSLRMDRVEYF. DNA for the CDR3: TGTGCCAGCAGCCTAAGAATGGACAGGGTTGAGTACTTC.